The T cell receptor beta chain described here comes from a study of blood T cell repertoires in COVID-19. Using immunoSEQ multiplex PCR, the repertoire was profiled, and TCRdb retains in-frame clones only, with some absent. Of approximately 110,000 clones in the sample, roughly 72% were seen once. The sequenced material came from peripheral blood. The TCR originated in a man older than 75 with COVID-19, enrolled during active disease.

The CDR3 region is CASSDAREDGYTF. CDR3 in DNA: TGTGCCAGCAGTGATGCAAGGGAGGATGGCTACACCTTC. The V gene is TRBV2, the J gene TRBJ1-2, with D hard to call. Trimming removed 3 bases from V and 6 bases from J, with 11 bases in between. Germline loops: CDR1 SNHLY, CDR2 FYNNEI. The CDR3 has 13 amino acids.